This is a list of T cell receptor beta chains from one sample in a study of regulatory dendritic cells for organ transplantation. Using immunoSEQ multiplex PCR, the repertoire was profiled, and TCRdb retains in-frame clones only, with some absent. The sample has 35,000 to 40,000 clones; under 95% are singletons. The sequenced sample consisted of naive CD8+ T cells from blood. The source is a human donor in good health. Both conserved end residues are part of each CDR3. D genes are given only for firm matches. Clone size is stated in some rows and not others, as once, few, many or a class when expanded.

TRBJ2-3,.,TRBV6-5,.,CASSYEGSLDTQYF,TGTGCCAGCAGTTACGAGGGATCATTAGATACGCAGTATTTT
TRBJ2-1,.,TRBV4-3,.,CASSLSPGTSYNEQFF,TGCGCCAGCAGCCTTAGCCCGGGAACTTCCTACAATGAGCAGTTCTTC
TRBJ1-2,few,TRBV4-3,.,CASSQRIHSGYTF,TGCGCCAGCAGCCAAAGGATTCATAGTGGCTACACCTTC
TRBJ1-2,.,TRBV7-2,.,CASSLNRGPSSGYTF,TGTGCCAGCAGCTTAAACCGGGGCCCCTCTTCAGGCTACACCTTC
TRBJ1-2,.,TRBV4-3,.,CASSQDFPGGYGYTF,TGCGCCAGCAGCCAAGATTTCCCTGGGGGCTATGGCTACACCTTC
TRBJ1-5,.,TRBV5-5,TRBD1,CASSLEGTGAYQPQHF,TGTGCCAGCAGCTTGGAAGGGACAGGGGCGTATCAGCCCCAGCATTTT
TRBJ2-6,.,TRBV18,.,CASSPNGEVSGANVLTF,TGTGCCAGCTCACCAAATGGTGAGGTCTCTGGGGCCAACGTCCTGACTTTC
TRBJ1-2,.,TRBV6-1,TRBD1,CASNPEVAGGYGYTF,TGTGCCAGCAATCCTGAAGTGGCAGGGGGCTATGGCTACACCTTC
TRBJ2-3,.,TRBV27,.,CANSHTVPSGGTITDTQYF,TGTGCCAACAGCCATACGGTCCCCTCGGGCGGTACTATCACAGATACGCAGTATTTT
TRBJ2-2,.,TRBV6-5,TRBD1,CASSFYRGSGELFF,TGTGCCAGCAGTTTTTACAGGGGGTCCGGGGAGCTGTTTTTT
TRBJ2-3,.,TRBV9,.,CASSVFGGRDTQYF,TGTGCCAGCAGCGTCTTTGGGGGGAGGGATACGCAGTATTTT
TRBJ2-5,once,TRBV4-3,TRBD2,CASSPVGGEETQYF,TGCGCCAGCAGCCCAGTCGGGGGGGAAGAGACCCAGTACTTC
TRBJ1-4,.,TRBV2,.,CASGDNEKLFF,TGTGCCAGCGGCGATAATGAAAAACTGTTTTTT
TRBJ2-7,.,TRBV29-1,TRBD2,CSVLGIGRGADF,TGCAGCGTGCTCGGGATCGGGAGGGGGGCGGACTTC
TRBJ2-2,.,TRBV7-6,.,CASSLDRGGGNTGELFF,TGTGCCAGCAGCTTAGACCGTGGAGGGGGCAACACCGGGGAGCTGTTTTTT
TRBJ1-1,.,TRBV5-8,.,CASSVTGTHTEAFF,TGTGCCAGCAGCGTTACCGGGACACACACTGAAGCTTTCTTT
TRBJ2-1,.,TRBV7-9,.,CASSLASPGYFF,TGTGCCAGCAGCTTAGCCTCCCCGGGATATTTCTTC
TRBJ2-3,.,TRBV5-1,.,CASRNRDRQLNTQYF,TGCGCCAGCAGAAATCGGGACCGCCAGCTGAATACGCAGTATTTT
TRBJ1-1,.,TRBV7-9,.,CASSLGGITEAFF,TGTGCCAGCAGCTTGGGGGGGATCACTGAAGCTTTCTTT
TRBJ1-1,few,TRBV5-4,.,CASSWRVGSPEAFF,TGTGCCAGCAGCTGGAGGGTAGGGAGCCCTGAAGCTTTCTTT
TRBJ2-1,.,TRBV29-1,TRBD2,CSVTGLAGGVRSYNEQFF,TGCAGCGTGACTGGGCTAGCGGGGGGGGTACGTTCCTACAATGAGCAGTTCTTC
TRBJ1-5,.,TRBV7-2,.,CASSFPPQPQHF,TGTGCCAGCAGCTTCCCTCCTCAGCCCCAGCATTTT
TRBJ1-1,.,TRBV7-9,.,CASSLMNTEAFF,TGTGCCAGCAGCTTAATGAACACTGAAGCTTTCTTT
TRBJ2-1,.,TRBV27,.,CASSMSFRGNEQFF,TGTGCCAGCAGTATGTCATTCAGGGGCAATGAGCAGTTCTTC
TRBJ2-5,.,TRBV4-1,.,CATRGGETQYF,TGCGCCACCCGAGGAGGGGAGACCCAGTACTTC
TRBJ2-5,.,TRBV13,TRBD1,CASSLAGTGGRETQYF,TGTGCCAGCAGCTTAGCAGGGACAGGGGGCCGGGAGACCCAGTACTTC
TRBJ1-4,few,TRBV5-4,TRBD1,CASSRRTGGLEKLFF,TGTGCCAGCAGCCGTCGGACAGGGGGCCTTGAAAAACTGTTTTTT
TRBJ2-4,.,TRBV9,TRBD2,CASSVGLAGSSIQYF,TGTGCCAGCAGCGTAGGACTAGCGGGATCCAGCATTCAGTACTTC